The 8 T cell receptor beta chains reported below all come from one sample, sequenced in a study of blood T cells in healthy people across ages. PCR was performed a second time for about 7 to 11 cycles using a sample-barcoded 5' primer and a J-beta primer mix. TCRdb processed the 5' RACE reads anew with MiXCR; each CDR3 protein has one entry. The profile shows 450,000 to 700,000 distinct CDR3 sequences, 27% of them singletons. Sample: blood. Receptors originate from a woman in her 70s in good health.

V and J are TRBV6-1 and TRBJ2-3; TRBD2 agrees at 8 bases. This CDR3 has 13 residues. Losses at the gene ends were 6 bases for V and 4 bases for J; bases not matched to a gene: 3. CDR1 and CDR2 (germline): MNHNS, SASEGT. CDR3 nucleotides: TGTGCCAGCAGGCGGGGGGTGGCAGATACGCAGTATTTT. Its translation is CASRRGVADTQYF.

This clonotype occurred a few times. The chain joins TRBV11-2 to TRBJ2-1; D remains ambiguous. This CDR3 spans 13 amino acids. The V end lost 1 base, the J end lost 6 bases, and 7 bases lay between the germline ends. Germline V gene sequence: CDR1 SGHAT, CDR2 FQNNGV. CDR3 protein: CASSLVGPNEQFF. Here the CDR3 DNA reads TGTGCCAGCAGCTTAGTGGGTCCCAATGAGCAGTTCTTC.

The gene calls are TRBV5-5 and TRBJ2-2; D might be TRBD1 (6 bases). V was clipped by 1 base and J by 9 bases, with 19 bases between them. This CDR3 is built from 16 residues. CDR1 SGHKS and CDR2 YYEKEE come from the germline V gene (reference sequence). In nucleotides, the CDR3 is TGTGCCAGCAGCTTGCTCTCTACAGGGTTTGGGTGGGAGCTGTTTTTT. This codes for CASSLLSTGFGWELFF. Variable domain in full (rest from reference TRBV5-5 and TRBJ2-2): DAGVTQSPTHLIKTRGQQVTLRCSPISGHKSVSWYQQVLGQGPQFIFQYYEKEERGRGNFPDRFSARQFPNYSSELNVNALLLGDSALYLCASSLLSTGFGWELFFGEGSRLTVL.

V usage is TRBV9 and J usage is TRBJ2-5; 11 bases are shared with TRBD1. The V and J ends lost 5 bases and 11 bases, in that order; junction bases with no gene match: 11. The CDR3 runs 14 residues. Germline CDR1 SGDLS, CDR2 YYNGEE. The DNA for the CDR3 is TGTGCCAGCAGTCGTGGACAGGGGGCGCTTGAGCAGTACTTC. Encoded protein: CASSRGQGALEQYF.

J is TRBJ2-3 and V is TRBV7-8; TRBD2 might be the D (6 bases). Trimming took 3 bases from V and 0 from J, leaving 10 bases between them. Per germline, CDR1 SGHVS and CDR2 FQNEAQ. This CDR3 comprises 15 residues. As DNA, the CDR3 is TGTGCCAGCAGCTTTTATGCGGGGAGCACAGATACGCAGTATTTT. Translation: CASSFYAGSTDTQYF. Using reference TRBV7-8 and TRBJ2-3 for the parts outside the CDR3, the full variable domain is GAGVSQSPRYKVAKRGQDVALRCDPISGHVSLFWYQQALGQGPEFLTYFQNEAQLDKSGLPSDRFFAERPEGSVSTLKIQRTQQEDSAVYLCASSFYAGSTDTQYFGPGTRLTVL.

The V call is TRBV7-9, the J call TRBJ1-3, with a tentative D call TRBD1 (6 bases). This CDR3 is 14 amino acids long. V lost 5 bases and J 4 bases, leaving 12 bases between the germline ends. CDR1 is SEHNR, CDR2 FQNEAQ, per germline (reference sequence). The CDR3 loop reads CASSLSTGGNTIYF. Written as DNA, the CDR3 is TGTGCCAGCAGCCTTTCGACAGGAGGAAACACCATATATTTT. The variable domain in full, with the rest retrieved from reference TRBV7-9 and TRBJ1-3, is DTGVSQNPRHKITKRGQNVTFRCDPISEHNRLYWYRQTLGQGPEFLTYFQNEAQLEKSRLLSDRFSAERPKGSFSTLEIQRTEQGDSAMYLCASSLSTGGNTIYFGEGSWLTVV.

This clonotype was seen at least ten times. The chain employs TRBV9 and TRBJ2-5, with 11 bases that match TRBD2. J lost 3 bases, V lost 2 bases, and 3 bases had no gene match. Germline loops: CDR1 SGDLS, CDR2 YYNGEE. There are 15 residues in the CDR3. The chain's CDR3 is CASSVRLAGKETQYF. CDR3 in DNA: TGTGCCAGCAGCGTCCGACTAGCGGGGAAAGAGACCCAGTACTTC.

In this sample, this clonotype turned up once. This chain connects TRBV20-1 to TRBJ2-7; D is ambiguous. This CDR3 spans 11 amino acids. The germline V gene has CDR1 DFQATT and CDR2 SNEGSKA (reference sequence). V lost 2 bases and J 3 bases, leaving 5 bases between the germline ends. CDR3 bases: TGCAGTGCTAGACACGACTACGAGCAGTACTTC. This translates into CSARHDYEQYF.